This T cell receptor (beta chain) was sequenced during a study of blood T cell repertoires in COVID-19. Study at large: Both acute and convalescent COVID-19 samples were obtained from the United States, Italy and Spain. From T cells, B-cell-depleted T cells, or PBMCs came the material, which was cDNA or gDNA.

In the authors' methods: Amplification of reference gene primers provided the estimated nucleated cell counts. Measured with immunoSEQ multiplex PCR; TCRdb has only the in-frame clones, and not every one. The V and J calls and clone size are taken from that table; D and trimming were inferred from the DNA. This table has more than 80,000 clones, around 82% appearing once. Recruited during active infection, patients (from Seattle) were subsequently followed longitudinally. Germline V lookup: CDR1 SGHTA, CDR2 FQGNSA. V dropped 4 bases and J dropped 6; count of bases not matched to a gene: 8. The CDR3 has 16 residues.

The TCR sequence derives from an elderly woman with COVID-19, enrolled during active disease. This chain connects TRBV7-2 to TRBJ2-3; 12 nucleotides align to TRBD2. Sequencing was performed on peripheral blood. The CDR3 spells CASSSGRLAGGDTQYF. The CDR3 bases are TGTGCCAGCAGCTCCGGGCGGCTAGCGGGGGGGGATACGCAGTATTTT.